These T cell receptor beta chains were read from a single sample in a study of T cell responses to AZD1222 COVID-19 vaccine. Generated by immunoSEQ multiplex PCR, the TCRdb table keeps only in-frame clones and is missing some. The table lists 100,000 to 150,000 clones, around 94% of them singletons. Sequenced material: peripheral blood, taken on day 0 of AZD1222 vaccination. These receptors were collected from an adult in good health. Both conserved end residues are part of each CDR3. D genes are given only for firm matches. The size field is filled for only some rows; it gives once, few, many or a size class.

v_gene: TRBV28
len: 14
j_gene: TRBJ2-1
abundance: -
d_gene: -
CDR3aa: CASSYRGSYNEQFF
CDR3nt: TGTGCCAGCAGTTACAGAGGCTCCTACAATGAGCAGTTCTTC

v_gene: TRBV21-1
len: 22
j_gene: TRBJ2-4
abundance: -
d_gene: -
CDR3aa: CASKAIIPGRQGGHGAKNIQYF
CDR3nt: TGTGCCAGCAAAGCAATAATTCCCGGGAGGCAGGGAGGTCATGGGGCCAAAAACATTCAGTACTTC

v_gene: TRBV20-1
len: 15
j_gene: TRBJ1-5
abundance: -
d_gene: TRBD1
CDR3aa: CSASTGTGSHQPQHF
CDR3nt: TGCAGTGCTAGTACCGGGACAGGCTCCCATCAGCCCCAGCATTTT

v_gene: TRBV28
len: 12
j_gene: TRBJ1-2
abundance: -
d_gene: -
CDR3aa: CASKGGGYGYTF
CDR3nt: TGTGCCAGCAAAGGGGGGGGTTATGGCTACACCTTC

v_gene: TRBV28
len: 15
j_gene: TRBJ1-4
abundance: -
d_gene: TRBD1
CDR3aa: CASRTTGQGVEKLFF
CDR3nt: TGTGCCAGCAGGACTACGGGACAGGGAGTTGAAAAACTGTTTTTT

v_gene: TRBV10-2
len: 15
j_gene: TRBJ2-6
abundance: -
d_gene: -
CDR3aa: CASSVGSKGANVLTF
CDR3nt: TGCGCCAGCAGTGTAGGAAGTAAGGGGGCCAACGTCCTGACTTTC

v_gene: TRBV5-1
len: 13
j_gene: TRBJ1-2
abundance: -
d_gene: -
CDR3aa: CASSQALSYGYTF
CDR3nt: TGCGCCAGCAGCCAAGCCCTGAGCTATGGCTACACCTTC

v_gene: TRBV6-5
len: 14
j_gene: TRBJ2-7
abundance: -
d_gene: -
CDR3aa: CASSPGPMRDEQYF
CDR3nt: TGTGCCAGCAGCCCGGGCCCAATGAGGGACGAGCAGTACTTC

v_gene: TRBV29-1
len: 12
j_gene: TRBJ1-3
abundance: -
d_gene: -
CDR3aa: CSAVSVGNTIYF
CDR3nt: TGCAGCGCCGTGAGTGTAGGAAACACCATATATTTT

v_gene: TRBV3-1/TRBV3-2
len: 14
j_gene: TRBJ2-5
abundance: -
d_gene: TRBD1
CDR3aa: CASSQPTGLETQYF
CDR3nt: TGTGCCAGCAGCCAGCCGACAGGGCTAGAGACCCAGTACTTC

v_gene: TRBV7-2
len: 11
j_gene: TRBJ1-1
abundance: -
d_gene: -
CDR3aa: CASSLGWVAFF
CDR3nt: TGTGCCAGCAGCTTAGGATGGGTGGCTTTCTTT

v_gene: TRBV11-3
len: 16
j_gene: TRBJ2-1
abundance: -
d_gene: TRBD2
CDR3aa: CASSTGLAGGRNEQFF
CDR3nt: TGTGCCAGCAGCACGGGACTAGCGGGAGGGAGGAATGAGCAGTTCTTC

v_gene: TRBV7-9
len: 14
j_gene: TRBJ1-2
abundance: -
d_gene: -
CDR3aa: CASSLGPRVSGYTF
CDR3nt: TGTGCCAGCAGCTTAGGGCCCAGGGTGTCTGGCTACACCTTC

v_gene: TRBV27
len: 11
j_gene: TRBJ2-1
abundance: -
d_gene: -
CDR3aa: CASGGANEQFF
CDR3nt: TGTGCCAGCGGGGGGGCGAATGAGCAGTTCTTC

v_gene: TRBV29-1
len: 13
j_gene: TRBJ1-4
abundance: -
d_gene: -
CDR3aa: CSVEEAWGEKLFF
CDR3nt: TGCAGCGTTGAAGAGGCCTGGGGTGAAAAACTGTTTTTT

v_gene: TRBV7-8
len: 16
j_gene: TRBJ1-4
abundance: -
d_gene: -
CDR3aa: CASSINQPLGNEKLFF
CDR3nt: TGTGCCAGCAGCATAAACCAGCCCTTGGGGAATGAAAAACTGTTTTTT

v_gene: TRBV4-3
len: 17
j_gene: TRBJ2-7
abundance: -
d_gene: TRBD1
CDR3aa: CASSPQQGASEAYEQYF
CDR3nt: TGCGCCAGCAGCCCGCAACAGGGGGCGTCTGAGGCCTACGAGCAGTACTTC

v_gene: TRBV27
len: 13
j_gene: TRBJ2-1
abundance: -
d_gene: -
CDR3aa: CASSFGIYNEQFF
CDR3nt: TGTGCCAGCAGTTTTGGGATTTACAATGAGCAGTTCTTC

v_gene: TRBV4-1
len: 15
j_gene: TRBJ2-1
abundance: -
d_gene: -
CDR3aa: CASSQDRTNYNEQFF
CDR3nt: TGCGCCAGCAGCCAAGACAGGACTAATTACAATGAGCAGTTCTTC

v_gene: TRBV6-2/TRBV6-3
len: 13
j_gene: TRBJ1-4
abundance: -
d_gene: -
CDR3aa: CASSPPDQEKLFF
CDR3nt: TGTGCCAGCAGTCCACCAGACCAGGAAAAACTGTTTTTT

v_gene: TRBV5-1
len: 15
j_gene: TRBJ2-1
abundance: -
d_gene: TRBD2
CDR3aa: CASSWTSGSKNEQFF
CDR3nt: TGCGCCAGCAGCTGGACTAGCGGGAGTAAAAATGAGCAGTTCTTC

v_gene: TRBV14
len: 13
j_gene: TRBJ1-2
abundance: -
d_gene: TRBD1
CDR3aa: CASSPDRGGGYTF
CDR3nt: TGTGCCAGCAGCCCGGACAGGGGAGGCGGCTACACCTTC

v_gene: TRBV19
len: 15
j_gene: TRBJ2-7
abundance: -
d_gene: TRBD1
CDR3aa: CASRKGAVSSYEQYF
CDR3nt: TGTGCCAGTAGGAAGGGGGCAGTAAGCTCCTACGAGCAGTACTTC

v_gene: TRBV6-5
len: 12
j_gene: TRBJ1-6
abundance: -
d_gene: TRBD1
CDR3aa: CATSTGPSPLHF
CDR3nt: TGTGCCACCTCGACAGGGCCTTCACCCCTCCACTTT

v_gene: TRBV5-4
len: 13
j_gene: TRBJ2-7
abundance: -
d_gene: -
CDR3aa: CASSGSFPGEQYF
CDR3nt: TGTGCCAGCAGCGGAAGCTTCCCCGGCGAGCAGTACTTC

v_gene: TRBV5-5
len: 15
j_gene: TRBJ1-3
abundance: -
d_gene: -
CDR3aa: CASSQQFSSGNTIYF
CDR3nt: TGTGCCAGCAGCCAACAGTTCTCCTCTGGAAACACCATATATTTT

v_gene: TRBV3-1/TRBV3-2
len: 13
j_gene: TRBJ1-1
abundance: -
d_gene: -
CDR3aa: CASSPGYDAEAFF
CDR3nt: TGTGCCAGCAGCCCCGGGTATGATGCTGAAGCTTTCTTT

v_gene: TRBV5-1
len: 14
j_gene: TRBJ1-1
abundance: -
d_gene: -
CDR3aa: CASSLSTGTTEAFF
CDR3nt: TGCGCCAGCAGCTTGTCAACAGGAACCACTGAAGCTTTCTTT

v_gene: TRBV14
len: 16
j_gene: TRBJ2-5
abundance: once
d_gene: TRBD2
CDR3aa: CASSQPWLAGRETQYF
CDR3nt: TGTGCCAGCAGCCAGCCTTGGCTAGCGGGCCGGGAGACCCAGTACTTC

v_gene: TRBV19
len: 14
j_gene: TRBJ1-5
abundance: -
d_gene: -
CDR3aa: CASSIGGKDQPQHF
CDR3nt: TGTGCCAGTAGTATAGGGGGCAAGGATCAGCCCCAGCATTTT

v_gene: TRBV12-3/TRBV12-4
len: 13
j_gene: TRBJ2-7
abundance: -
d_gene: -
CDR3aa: CASRRGEGMEQYF
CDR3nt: TGTGCCAGCCGTAGGGGGGAGGGGATGGAGCAGTACTTC

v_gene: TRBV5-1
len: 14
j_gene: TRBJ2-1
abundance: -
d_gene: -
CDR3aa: CASSLGSVGDEQFF
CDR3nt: TGCGCCAGCAGCTTGGGTAGCGTCGGCGATGAGCAGTTCTTC

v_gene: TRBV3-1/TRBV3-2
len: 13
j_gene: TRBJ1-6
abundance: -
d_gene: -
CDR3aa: CASSQAGGSPLHF
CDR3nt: TGTGCCAGCAGCCAAGCTGGTGGATCACCCCTCCACTTT

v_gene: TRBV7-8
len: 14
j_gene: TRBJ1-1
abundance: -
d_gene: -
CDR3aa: CASSLEGITSEAFF
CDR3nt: TGTGCCAGCAGCTTAGAGGGGATCACGTCCGAAGCTTTCTTT

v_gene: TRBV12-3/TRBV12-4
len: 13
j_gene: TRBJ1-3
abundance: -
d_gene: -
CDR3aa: CASRGTPGNTIYF
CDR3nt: TGTGCCAGCAGGGGGACACCCGGAAACACCATATATTTT

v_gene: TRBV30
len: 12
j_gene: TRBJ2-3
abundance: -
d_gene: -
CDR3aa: CAWTEVTDTQYF
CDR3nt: TGTGCCTGGACCGAAGTCACAGATACGCAGTATTTT

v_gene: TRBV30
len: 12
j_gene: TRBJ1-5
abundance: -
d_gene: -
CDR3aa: CAWSVKGQPQHF
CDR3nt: TGTGCCTGGAGTGTCAAAGGTCAGCCCCAGCATTTT

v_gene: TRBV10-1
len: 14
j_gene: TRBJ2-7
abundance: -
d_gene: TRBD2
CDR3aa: CASSEFGGAREQYF
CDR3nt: TGCGCCAGCAGTGAATTCGGGGGGGCTCGCGAGCAGTACTTC

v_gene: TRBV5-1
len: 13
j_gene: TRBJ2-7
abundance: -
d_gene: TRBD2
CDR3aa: CASKLAGGNEQYF
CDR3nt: TGCGCCAGTAAGCTAGCGGGAGGGAACGAGCAGTACTTC

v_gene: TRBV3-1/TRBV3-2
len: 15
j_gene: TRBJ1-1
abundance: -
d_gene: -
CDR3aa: CASSPLDRANTEAFF
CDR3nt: TGTGCCAGCAGCCCGTTGGACCGGGCGAACACTGAAGCTTTCTTT

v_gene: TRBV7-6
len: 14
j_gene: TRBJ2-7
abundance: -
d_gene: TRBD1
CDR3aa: CASSVGTGSGEQYF
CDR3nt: TGTGCCAGCTCCGTCGGGACAGGGTCGGGCGAGCAGTACTTC

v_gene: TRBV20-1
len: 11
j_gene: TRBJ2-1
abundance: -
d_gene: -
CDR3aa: CSGWDGAEQFF
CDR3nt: TGCAGTGGCTGGGATGGCGCGGAGCAGTTCTTC

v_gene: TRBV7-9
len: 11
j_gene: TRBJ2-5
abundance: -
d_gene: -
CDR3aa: CASSPLETQYF
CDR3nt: TGTGCCAGCAGCCCTTTAGAGACCCAGTACTTC

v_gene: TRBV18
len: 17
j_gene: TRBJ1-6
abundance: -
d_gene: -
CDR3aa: CASSPGRGSSYNSPLHF
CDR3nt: TGTGCCAGCTCACCGGGCAGGGGAAGCTCCTATAATTCACCCCTCCACTTT

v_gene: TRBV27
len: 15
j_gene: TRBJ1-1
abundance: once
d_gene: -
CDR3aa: CASSLLGRGNTEAFF
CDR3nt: TGTGCCAGCAGTTTACTCGGCAGAGGGAACACTGAAGCTTTCTTT

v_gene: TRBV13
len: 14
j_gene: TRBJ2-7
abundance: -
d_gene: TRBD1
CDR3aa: CASSLDRGSYEQYF
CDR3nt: TGTGCCAGCAGCTTAGACAGGGGCTCCTACGAGCAGTACTTC

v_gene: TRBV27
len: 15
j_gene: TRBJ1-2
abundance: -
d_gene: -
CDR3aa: CASSPTGGAGYGYTF
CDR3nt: TGTGCCAGCAGTCCCACGGGGGGGGCTGGCTATGGCTACACCTTC

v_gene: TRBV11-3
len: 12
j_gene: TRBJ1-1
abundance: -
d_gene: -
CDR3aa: CASSSGGTEAFF
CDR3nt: TGTGCCAGCAGCTCGGGGGGGACTGAAGCTTTCTTT

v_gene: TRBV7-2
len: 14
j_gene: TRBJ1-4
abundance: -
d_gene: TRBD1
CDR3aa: CASSSDRGNEKLFF
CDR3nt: TGTGCCAGCAGCTCGGACAGGGGAAATGAAAAACTGTTTTTT

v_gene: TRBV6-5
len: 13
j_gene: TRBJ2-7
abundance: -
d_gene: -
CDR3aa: CASTGTPGHEQYF
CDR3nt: TGTGCCAGCACGGGGACCCCTGGGCACGAGCAGTACTTC

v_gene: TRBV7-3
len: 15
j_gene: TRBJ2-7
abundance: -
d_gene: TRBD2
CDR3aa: CASSLFAGGSDEQYF
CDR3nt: TGTGCCAGCAGCTTATTTGCGGGAGGGAGCGACGAGCAGTACTTC

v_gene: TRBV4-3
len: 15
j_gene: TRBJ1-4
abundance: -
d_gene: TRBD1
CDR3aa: CASSQDHRGREKLFF
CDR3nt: TGCGCCAGCAGCCAAGATCACAGGGGTCGGGAAAAACTGTTTTTT

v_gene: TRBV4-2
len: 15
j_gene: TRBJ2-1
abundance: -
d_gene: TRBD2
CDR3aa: CASSQDPAGGNEQFF
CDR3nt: TGTGCCAGCAGCCAAGATCCAGCGGGAGGGAATGAGCAGTTCTTC

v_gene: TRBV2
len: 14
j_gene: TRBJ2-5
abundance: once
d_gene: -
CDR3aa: CASSPGAGWETQYF
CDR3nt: TGTGCCAGCAGTCCAGGGGCCGGGTGGGAGACCCAGTACTTC

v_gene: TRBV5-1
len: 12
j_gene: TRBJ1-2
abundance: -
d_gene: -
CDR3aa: CASSLGLEGYTF
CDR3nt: TGCGCCAGCAGCCTTGGACTAGAGGGCTACACCTTC